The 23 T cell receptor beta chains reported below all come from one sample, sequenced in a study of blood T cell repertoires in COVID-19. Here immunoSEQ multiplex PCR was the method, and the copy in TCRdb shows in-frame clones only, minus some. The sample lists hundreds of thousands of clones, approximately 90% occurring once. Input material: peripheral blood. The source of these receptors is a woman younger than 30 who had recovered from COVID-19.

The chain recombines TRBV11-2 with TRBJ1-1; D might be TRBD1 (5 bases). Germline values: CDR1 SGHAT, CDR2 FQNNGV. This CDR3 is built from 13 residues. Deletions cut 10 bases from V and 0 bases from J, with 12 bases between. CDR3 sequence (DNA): TGTGCCACCCTCGGGGGGTTGAACACTGAAGCTTTCTTT. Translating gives CATLGGLNTEAFF.

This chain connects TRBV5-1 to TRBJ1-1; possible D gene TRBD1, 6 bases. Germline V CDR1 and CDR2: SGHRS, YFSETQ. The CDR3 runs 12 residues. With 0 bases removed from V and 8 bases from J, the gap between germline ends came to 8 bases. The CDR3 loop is CASSLVDSEAFF. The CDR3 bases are TGCGCCAGCAGCTTGGTGGACAGCGAAGCTTTCTTT.

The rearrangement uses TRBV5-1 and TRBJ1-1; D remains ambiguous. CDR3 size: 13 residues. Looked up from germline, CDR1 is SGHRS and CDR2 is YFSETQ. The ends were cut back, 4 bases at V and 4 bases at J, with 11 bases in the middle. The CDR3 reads CASSRNGGTEAFF. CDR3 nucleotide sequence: TGCGCCAGCAGCCGGAACGGAGGCACTGAAGCTTTCTTT.

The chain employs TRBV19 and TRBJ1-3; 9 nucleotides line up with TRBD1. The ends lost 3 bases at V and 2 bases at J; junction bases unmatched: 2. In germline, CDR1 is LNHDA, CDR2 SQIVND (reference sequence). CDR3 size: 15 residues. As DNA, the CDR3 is TGTGCCAGTAGTATTCGACAGGGGGCTGGAAACACCATATATTTT. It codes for CASSIRQGAGNTIYF.

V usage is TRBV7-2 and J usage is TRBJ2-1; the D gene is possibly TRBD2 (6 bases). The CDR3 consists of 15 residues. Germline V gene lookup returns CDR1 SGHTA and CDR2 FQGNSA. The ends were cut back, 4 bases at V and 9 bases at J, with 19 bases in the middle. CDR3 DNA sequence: TGTGCCAGCAGCTCCGTGCGGGGACGTAGAGGTGAGCAGTTCTTC. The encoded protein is CASSSVRGRRGEQFF.

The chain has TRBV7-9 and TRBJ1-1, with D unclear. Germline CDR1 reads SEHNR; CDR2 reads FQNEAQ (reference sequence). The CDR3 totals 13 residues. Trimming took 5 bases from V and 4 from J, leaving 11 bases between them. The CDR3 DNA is TGTGCCAGCAGCCCCTTAAGCGGCACTGAAGCTTTCTTT. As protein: CASSPLSGTEAFF.

The CDR3 here is CASSLRLAGTNEQFF. The CDR3 DNA reads as TGTGCCAGCAGCCTCCGACTAGCGGGTACCAATGAGCAGTTCTTC. This chain links TRBV3-1 (or the pseudogene TRBV3-2) with TRBJ2-1; 10 bases are a match to TRBD2. The CDR3 sequence is 15 residues long. V was clipped by 4 bases and J by 6 bases; unmatched bases: 6. Germline V gene data show CDR1 as LGHDT and CDR2 as YNNKEL (reference sequence).

Written as DNA, the CDR3 is TGTGCCTGGACCCACTCCAGGAAGGGAAACACCATATATTTT. This encodes CAWTHSRKGNTIYF. The chain is built from TRBV30 and TRBJ1-3; D remains ambiguous. The CDR3 is 14 residues long. CDR1 and CDR2 from the germline V gene are GTSNPN and SVGIG (reference sequence). Deletions cut 4 bases from V and 4 bases from J, with 14 bases between.

The CDR3 is CASSLIARAEGTQYF. As DNA, the CDR3 is TGTGCCAGCAGCTTGATCGCTCGGGCCGAGGGGACCCAGTACTTC. This chain connects TRBV7-8 to TRBJ2-5; a possible D gene is TRBD2 (5 bases). V was shortened by 3 bases and J by 7 bases, with 18 bases between the two germline ends. Germline CDR1 is SGHVS and CDR2 is FQNEAQ. CDR3 length: 15 residues.

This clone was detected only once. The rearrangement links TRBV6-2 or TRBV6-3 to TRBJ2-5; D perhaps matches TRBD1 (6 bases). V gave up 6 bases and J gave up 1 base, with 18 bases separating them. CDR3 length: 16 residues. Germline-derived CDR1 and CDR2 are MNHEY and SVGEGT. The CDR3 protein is CASRPAMDSLQETQYF. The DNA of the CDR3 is TGTGCCAGCAGGCCTGCCATGGACAGCCTCCAAGAGACCCAGTACTTC.

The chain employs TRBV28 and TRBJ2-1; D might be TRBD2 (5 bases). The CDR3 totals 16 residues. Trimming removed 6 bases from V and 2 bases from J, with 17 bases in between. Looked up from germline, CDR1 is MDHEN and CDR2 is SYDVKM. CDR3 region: CASRSRGWEPYNEQFF. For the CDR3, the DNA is TGTGCCAGCAGGTCGCGTGGATGGGAGCCCTACAATGAGCAGTTCTTC.

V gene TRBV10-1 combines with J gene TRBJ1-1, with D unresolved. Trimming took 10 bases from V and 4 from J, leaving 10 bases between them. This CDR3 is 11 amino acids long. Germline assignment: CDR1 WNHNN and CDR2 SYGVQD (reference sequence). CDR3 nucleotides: TGCGCCACCTCGTCCGGCACTGAAGCTTTCTTT. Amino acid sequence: CATSSGTEAFF.

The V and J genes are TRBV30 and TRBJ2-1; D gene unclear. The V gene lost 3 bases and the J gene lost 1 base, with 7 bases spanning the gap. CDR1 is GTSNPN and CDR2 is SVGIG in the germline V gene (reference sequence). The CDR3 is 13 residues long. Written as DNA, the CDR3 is TGTGCCTGGAGAGAGAATTCCTACAATGAGCAGTTCTTC. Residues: CAWRENSYNEQFF. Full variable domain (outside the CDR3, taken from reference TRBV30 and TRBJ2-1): SQTIHQWPATLVQPVGSPLSLECTVEGTSNPNLYWYRQAAGRGLQLLFYSVGIGQISSEVPQNLSASRPQDRQFILSSKKLLLSDSGFYLCAWRENSYNEQFFGPGTRLTVL.

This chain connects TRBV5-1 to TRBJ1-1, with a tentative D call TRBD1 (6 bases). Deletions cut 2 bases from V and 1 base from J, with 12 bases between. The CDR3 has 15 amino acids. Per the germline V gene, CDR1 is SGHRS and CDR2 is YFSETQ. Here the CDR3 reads CASSLRTDTNTEAFF. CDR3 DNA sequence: TGCGCCAGCAGCTTACGGACAGACACGAACACTGAAGCTTTCTTT.

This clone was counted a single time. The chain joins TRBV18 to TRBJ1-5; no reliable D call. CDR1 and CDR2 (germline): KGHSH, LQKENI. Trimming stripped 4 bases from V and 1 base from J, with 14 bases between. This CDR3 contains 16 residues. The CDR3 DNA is TGTGCCAGCTCACGCCTGAAGACGGGAAGCAATCAGCCCCAGCATTTT. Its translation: CASSRLKTGSNQPQHF.

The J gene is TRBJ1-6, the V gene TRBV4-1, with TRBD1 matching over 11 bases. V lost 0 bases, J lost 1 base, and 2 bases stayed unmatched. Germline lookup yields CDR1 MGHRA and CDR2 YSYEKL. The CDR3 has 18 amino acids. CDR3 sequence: CASSQEGTGGSYNSPLHF. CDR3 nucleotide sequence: TGCGCCAGCAGCCAAGAAGGGACAGGGGGTTCCTATAATTCACCCCTCCACTTT.

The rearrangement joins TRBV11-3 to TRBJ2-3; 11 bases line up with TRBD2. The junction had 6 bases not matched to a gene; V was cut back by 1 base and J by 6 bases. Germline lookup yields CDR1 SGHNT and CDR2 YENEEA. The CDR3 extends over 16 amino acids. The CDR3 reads CASSLAVLAGVDTQYF. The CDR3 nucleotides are TGTGCCAGCAGCTTAGCCGTACTAGCGGGAGTGGATACGCAGTATTTT.

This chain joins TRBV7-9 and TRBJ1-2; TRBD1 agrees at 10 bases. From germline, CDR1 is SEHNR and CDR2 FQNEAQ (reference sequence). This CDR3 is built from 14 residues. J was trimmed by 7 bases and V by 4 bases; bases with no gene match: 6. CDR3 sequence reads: CASSSDRGRAGYTF. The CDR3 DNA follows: TGTGCCAGCAGCTCAGACAGGGGGCGAGCTGGCTACACCTTC.

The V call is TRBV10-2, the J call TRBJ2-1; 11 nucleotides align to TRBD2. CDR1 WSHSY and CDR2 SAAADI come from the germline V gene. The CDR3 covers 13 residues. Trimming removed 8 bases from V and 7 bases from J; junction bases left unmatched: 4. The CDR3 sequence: CASLRLAGNEQFF. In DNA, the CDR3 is TGCGCCAGCCTGAGACTAGCGGGGAATGAGCAGTTCTTC.

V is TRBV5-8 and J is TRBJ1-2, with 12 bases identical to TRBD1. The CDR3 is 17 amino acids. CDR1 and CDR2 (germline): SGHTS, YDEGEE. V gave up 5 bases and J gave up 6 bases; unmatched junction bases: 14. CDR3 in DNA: TGTGCCAGCAGTTCTCCGGGACAGGGGGCGAGAGTGGATGGCTACACCTTC. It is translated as CASSSPGQGARVDGYTF.

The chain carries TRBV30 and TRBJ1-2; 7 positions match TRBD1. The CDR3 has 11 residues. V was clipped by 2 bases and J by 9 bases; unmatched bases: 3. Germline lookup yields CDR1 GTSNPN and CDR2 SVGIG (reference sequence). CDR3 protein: CAWSPGGSYTF. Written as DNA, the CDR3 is TGTGCCTGGAGTCCAGGGGGTAGCTACACCTTC.

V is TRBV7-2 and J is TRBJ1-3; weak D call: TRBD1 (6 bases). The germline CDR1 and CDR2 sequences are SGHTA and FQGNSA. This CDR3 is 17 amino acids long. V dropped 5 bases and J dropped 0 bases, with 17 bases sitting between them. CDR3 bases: TGTGCCAGCAGCCTGACCGGGACATCCCACTCTGGAAACACCATATATTTT. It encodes CASSLTGTSHSGNTIYF.

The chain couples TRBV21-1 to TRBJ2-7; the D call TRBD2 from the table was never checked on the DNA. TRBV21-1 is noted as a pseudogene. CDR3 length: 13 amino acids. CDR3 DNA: TGTGCCAGGATCACGACTGGATTCTACGAGCAGTACGTC. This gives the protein CARITTGFYEQYV.